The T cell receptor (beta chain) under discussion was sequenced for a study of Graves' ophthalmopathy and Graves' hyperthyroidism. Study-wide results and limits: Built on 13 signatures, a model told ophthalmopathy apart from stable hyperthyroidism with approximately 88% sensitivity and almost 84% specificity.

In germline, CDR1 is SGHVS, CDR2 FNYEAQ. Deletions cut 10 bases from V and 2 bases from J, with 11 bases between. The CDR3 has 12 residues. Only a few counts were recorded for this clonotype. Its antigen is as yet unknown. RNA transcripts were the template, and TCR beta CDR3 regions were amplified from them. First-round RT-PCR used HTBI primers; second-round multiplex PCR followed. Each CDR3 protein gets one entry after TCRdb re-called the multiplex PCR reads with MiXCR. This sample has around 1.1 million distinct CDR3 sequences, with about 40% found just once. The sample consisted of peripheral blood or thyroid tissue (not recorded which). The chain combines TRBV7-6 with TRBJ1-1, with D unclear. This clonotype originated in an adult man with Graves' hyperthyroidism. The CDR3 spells CAIGQLNTEAFF. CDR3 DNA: TGTGCCATCGGCCAGCTTAACACTGAAGCTTTCTTT.